This T cell receptor beta chain was documented in a study of OX40 agonist ivuxolimab in advanced cancers. For the study at large: Patients treated during dose escalation were battling hepatocellular carcinoma, melanoma, renal cell or head and neck cancer.

J was trimmed by 3 bases and V by 3 bases; bases with no gene match: 5. Germline V gene sequence: CDR1 MNHEY, CDR2 SMNVEV (reference sequence). The CDR3 runs 17 residues. Sequencing used immunoSEQ multiplex PCR; TCRdb keeps in-frame clones, though not all of them. Among about 57,000 clones listed, just under 95% were seen once. V is TRBV27 and J is TRBJ2-1; the match to TRBD2 covers 13 bases. The sequencing here drew on CD4+ or CD8+ T cells sorted from blood, taken in a trial of the OX40 agonist ivuxolimab. This sequence was found in an adult with an advanced solid tumor such as melanoma, head and neck, liver or kidney cancer. The CDR3 protein is CASSFGTSGTGYNEQFF. The DNA of the CDR3 is TGTGCCAGCAGTTTCGGGACTAGCGGGACCGGCTACAATGAGCAGTTCTTC.